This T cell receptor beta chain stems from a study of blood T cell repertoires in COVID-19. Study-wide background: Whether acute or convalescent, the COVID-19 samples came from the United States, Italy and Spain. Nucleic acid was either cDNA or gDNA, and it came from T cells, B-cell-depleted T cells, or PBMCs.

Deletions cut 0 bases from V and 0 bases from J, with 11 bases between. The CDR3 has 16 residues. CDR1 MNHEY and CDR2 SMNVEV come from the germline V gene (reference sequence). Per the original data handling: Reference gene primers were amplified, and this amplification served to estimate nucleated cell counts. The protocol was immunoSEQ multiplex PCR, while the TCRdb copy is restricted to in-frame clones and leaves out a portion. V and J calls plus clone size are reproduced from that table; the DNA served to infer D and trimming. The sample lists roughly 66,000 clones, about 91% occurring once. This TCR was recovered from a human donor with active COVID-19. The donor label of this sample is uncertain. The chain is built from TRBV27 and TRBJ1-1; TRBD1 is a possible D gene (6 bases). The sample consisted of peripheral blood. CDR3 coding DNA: TGTGCCAGCAGTTTATCGGGGGCAAGCCTGAACACTGAAGCTTTCTTT. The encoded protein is CASSLSGASLNTEAFF.